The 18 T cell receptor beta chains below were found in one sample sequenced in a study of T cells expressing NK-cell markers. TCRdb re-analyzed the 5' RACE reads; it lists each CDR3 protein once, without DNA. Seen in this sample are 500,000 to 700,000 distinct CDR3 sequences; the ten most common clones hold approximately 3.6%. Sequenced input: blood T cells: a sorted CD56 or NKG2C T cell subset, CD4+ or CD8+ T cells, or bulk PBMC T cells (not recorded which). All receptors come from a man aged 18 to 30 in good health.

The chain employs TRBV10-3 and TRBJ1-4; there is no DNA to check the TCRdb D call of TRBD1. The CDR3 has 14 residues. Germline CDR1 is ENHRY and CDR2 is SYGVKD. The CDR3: CATRTGGFGEKLFF.

The chain's CDR3 is CASILRPGQETQYF. The V and J genes are TRBV11-2 and TRBJ2-5. The germline V gene encodes CDR1 SGHAT and CDR2 FQNNGV. This CDR3 comprises 14 residues.

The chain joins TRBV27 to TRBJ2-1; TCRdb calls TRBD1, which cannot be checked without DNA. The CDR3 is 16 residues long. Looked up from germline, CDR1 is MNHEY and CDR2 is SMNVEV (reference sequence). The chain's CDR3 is CASSPPTGHPSGEQFF.

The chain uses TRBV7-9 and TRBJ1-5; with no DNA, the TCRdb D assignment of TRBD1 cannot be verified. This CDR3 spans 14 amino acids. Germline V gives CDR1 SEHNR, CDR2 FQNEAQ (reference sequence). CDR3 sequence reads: CASSSFRGSQPQHF.

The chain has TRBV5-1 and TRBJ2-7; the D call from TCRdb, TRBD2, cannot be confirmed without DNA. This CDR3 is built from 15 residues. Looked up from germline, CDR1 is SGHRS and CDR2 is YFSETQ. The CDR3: CASSLESRAGYEQYF.

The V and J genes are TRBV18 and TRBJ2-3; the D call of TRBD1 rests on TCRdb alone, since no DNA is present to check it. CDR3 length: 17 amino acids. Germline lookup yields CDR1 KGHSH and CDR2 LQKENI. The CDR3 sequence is CASSPGGGVGSTDTQYF.

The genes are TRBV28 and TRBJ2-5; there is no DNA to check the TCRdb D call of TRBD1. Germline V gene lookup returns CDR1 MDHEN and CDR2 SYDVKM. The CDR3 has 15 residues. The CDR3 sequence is CASSLKGQGKETQYF.

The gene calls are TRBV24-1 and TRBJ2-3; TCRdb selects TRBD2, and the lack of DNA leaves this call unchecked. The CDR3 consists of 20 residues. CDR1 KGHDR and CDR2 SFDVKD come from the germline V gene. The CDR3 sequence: CATSDRQGRGLAGPTDTQYF.

The CDR3 protein is CASSPRSGKYQETQYF. The chain links TRBV9 to TRBJ2-5; TCRdb's D gene call, TRBD2, goes unchecked for lack of DNA. Germline CDR1 SGDLS, CDR2 YYNGEE. This CDR3 is 16 amino acids long.

The chain's CDR3 is CASGETGTLGKEQYF. The chain joins TRBV12-5 to TRBJ2-7; TCRdb returns TRBD1, unconfirmable since there is no DNA. The CDR3 loop spans 15 amino acids. The germline CDR1 and CDR2 sequences are LGHNT and FRNRAP.

CDR3 loop: CASSSPRASDTQYF. The V call is TRBV5-6, the J call TRBJ2-3; TCRdb proposes TRBD1, but this gene call is untestable without DNA. The CDR3 spans 14 residues. The germline CDR1 and CDR2 sequences are SGHDT and YYEEEE.

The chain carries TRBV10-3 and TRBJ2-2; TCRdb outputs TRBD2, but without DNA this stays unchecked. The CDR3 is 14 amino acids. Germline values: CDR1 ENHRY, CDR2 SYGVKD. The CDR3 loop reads CATLLAENTGELFF.

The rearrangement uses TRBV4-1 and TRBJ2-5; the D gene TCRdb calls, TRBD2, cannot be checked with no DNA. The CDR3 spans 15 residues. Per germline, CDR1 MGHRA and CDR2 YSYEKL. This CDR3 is CASSRGLAGLETQYF.

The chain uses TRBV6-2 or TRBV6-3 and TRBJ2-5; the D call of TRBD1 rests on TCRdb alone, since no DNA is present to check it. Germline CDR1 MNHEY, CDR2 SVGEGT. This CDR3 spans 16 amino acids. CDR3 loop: CASSQTGTRYQETQYF.

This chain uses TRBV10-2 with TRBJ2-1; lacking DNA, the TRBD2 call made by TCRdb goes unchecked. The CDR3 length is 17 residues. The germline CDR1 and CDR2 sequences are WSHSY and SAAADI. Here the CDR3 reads CASNRLTSGMVYNEQFF.

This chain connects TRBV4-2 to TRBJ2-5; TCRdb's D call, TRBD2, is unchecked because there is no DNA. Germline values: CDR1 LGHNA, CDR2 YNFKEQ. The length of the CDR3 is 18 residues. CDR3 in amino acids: CASSQGDPALGALETQYF.

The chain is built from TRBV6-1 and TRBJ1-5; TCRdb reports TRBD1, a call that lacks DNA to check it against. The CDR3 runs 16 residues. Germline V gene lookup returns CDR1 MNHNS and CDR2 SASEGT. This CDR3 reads CASSATAGQSNQPQHF.

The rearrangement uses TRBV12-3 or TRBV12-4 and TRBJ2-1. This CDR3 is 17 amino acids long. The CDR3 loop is CASSFPKNEPSYNEQFF.